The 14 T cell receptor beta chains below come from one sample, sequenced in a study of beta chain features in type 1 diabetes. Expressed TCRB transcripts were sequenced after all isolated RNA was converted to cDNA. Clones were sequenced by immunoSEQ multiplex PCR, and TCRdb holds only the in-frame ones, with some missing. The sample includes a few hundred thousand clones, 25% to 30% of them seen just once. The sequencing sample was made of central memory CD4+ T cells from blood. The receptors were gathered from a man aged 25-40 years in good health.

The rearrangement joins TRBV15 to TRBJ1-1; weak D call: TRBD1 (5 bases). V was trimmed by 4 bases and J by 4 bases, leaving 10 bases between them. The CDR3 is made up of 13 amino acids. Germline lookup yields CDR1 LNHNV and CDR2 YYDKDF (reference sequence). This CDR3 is CATSTGGGTEAFF. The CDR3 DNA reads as TGTGCCACCAGCACTGGTGGGGGCACTGAAGCTTTCTTT.

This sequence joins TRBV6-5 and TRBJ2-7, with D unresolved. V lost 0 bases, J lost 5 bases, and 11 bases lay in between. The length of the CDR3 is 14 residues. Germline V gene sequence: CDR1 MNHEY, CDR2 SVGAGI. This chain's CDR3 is CASSYSWQNHEQYF. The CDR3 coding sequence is TGTGCCAGCAGTTACTCGTGGCAGAACCACGAGCAGTACTTC.

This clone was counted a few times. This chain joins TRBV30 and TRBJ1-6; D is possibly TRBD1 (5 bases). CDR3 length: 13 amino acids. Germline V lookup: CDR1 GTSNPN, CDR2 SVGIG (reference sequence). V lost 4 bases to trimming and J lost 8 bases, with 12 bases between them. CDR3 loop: CAWMDRGYSPLHF. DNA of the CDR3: TGTGCCTGGATGGATAGGGGTTATTCACCCCTCCACTTT.

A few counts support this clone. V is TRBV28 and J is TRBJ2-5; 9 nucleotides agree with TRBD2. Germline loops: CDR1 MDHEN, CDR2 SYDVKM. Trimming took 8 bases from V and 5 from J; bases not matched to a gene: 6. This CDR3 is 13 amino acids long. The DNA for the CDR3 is TGTGCCAGCGGCCCTAGCGGGAAGGAGACCCAGTACTTC. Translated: CASGPSGKETQYF.

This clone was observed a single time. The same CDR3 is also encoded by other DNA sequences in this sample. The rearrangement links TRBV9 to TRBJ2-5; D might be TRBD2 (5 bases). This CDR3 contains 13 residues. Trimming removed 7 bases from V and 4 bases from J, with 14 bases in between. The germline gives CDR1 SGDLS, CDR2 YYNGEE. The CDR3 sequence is CASGSGSGETQYF. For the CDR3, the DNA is TGTGCCAGCGGGAGTGGGAGTGGAGAGACCCAGTACTTC.

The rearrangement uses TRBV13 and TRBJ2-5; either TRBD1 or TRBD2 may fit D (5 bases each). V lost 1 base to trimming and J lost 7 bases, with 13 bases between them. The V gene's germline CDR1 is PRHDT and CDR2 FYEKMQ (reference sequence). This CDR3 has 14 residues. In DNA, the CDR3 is TGTGCCAGCAGCTTAGTACTTAGTGGGGGGACCCAGTACTTC. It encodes CASSLVLSGGTQYF.

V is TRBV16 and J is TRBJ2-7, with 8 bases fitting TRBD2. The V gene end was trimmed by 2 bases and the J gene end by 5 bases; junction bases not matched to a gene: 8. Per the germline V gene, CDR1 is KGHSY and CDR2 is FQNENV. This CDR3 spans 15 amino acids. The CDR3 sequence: CASSQRSGVGHEQYF. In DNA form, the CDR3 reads TGTGCCAGCAGCCAACGTAGCGGGGTTGGGCACGAGCAGTACTTC.

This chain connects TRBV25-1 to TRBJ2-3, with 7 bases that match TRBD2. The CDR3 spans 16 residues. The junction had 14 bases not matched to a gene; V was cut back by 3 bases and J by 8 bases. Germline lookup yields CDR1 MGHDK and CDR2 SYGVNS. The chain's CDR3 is CASSDSSGPRGSTQYF. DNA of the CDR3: TGTGCCAGCAGTGACTCGAGCGGGCCACGCGGGAGTACGCAGTATTTT.

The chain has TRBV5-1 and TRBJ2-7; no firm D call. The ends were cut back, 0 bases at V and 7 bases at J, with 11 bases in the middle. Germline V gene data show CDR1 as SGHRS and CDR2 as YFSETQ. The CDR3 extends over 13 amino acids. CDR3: CASSLEVGREQYF. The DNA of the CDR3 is TGCGCCAGCAGCTTGGAAGTCGGTCGGGAGCAGTACTTC. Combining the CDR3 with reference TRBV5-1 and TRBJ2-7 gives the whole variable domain KAGVTQTPRYLIKTRGQQVTLSCSPISGHRSVSWYQQTPGQGLQFLFEYFSETQRNKGNFPGRFSGRQFSNSRSEMNVSTLELGDSALYLCASSLEVGREQYFGPGTRLTVT.

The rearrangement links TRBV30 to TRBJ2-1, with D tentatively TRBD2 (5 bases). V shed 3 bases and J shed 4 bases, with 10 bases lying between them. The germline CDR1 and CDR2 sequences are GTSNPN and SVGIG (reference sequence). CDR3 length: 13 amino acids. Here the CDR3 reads CAWRSGTYNEQFF. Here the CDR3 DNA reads TGTGCCTGGAGGTCGGGAACTTACAATGAGCAGTTCTTC.

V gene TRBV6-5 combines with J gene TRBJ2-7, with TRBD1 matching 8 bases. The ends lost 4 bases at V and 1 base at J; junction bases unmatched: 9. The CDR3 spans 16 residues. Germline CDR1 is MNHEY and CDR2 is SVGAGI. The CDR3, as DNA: TGTGCCAGCAGTTTCCTCGGACAGGGTCGATCCTACGAGCAGTACTTC. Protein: CASSFLGQGRSYEQYF.

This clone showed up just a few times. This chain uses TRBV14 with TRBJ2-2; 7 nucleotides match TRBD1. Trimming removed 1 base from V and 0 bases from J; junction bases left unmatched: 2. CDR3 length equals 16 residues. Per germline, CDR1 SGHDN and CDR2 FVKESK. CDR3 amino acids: CASSQAGTANTGELFF. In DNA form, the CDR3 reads TGTGCCAGCAGCCAAGCCGGGACAGCGAACACCGGGGAGCTGTTTTTT.

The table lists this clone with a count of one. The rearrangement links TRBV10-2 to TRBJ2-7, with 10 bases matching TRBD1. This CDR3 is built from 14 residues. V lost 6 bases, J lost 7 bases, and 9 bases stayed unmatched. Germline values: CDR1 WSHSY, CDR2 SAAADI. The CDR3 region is CASRDRDRGGEQYF. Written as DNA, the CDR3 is TGCGCCAGCAGAGACCGGGACAGGGGAGGTGAGCAGTACTTC.

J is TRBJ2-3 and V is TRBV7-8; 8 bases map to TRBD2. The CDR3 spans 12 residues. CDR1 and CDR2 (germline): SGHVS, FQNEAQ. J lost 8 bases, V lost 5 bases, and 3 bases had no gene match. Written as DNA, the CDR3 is TGTGCCAGCAGCCAGACTAGCGTTACGCAGTATTTT. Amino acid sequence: CASSQTSVTQYF.